These T cell receptor beta chains were read from a single sample in a study of blood T cell repertoires in COVID-19. Generated by immunoSEQ multiplex PCR, the TCRdb table keeps only in-frame clones and is missing some. The sample lists some 150,000 clones, around four fifths occurring once. The sample taken for sequencing was peripheral blood. These receptor sequences come from a middle-aged woman with active or convalescent COVID-19. The CDR3 runs from the conserved cysteine through the conserved F or W. The D gene is left open where the match is weak. The size field is filled for only some rows; it gives once, few, many or a size class.

v_call	j_call	clone_size	d_call	cdr3_aa	cdr3_nt
TRBV3-1/TRBV3-2	TRBJ2-1	.	TRBD1	CASSQVPGQGDNEQFF	TGTGCCAGCAGCCAAGTCCCGGGACAGGGAGACAATGAGCAGTTCTTC
TRBV27	TRBJ1-2	once	.	CASSLSGGRRGGYTF	TGTGCCAGCAGTTTATCGGGGGGGCGCAGGGGTGGCTACACCTTC
TRBV19	TRBJ1-1	.	TRBD1	CASSRRQGAMNTEAFF	TGTGCCAGTAGCAGACGACAGGGGGCTATGAACACTGAAGCTTTCTTT
TRBV6-5	TRBJ1-6	.	.	CASRGRTANSPLHF	TGTGCCAGCCGGGGTAGGACAGCAAATTCACCCCTCCACTTT
TRBV5-1	TRBJ2-5	.	.	CASSLGTTGTETQYF	TGCGCCAGCAGCTTGGGGACGACAGGCACAGAGACCCAGTACTTC
TRBV6-5	TRBJ1-2	.	.	CASSSQGQGYGYTF	TGTGCCAGCAGCTCCCAGGGCCAGGGCTATGGCTACACCTTC
TRBV19	TRBJ1-5	.	.	CASQGRDQPQHF	TGTGCCAGTCAGGGGCGCGATCAGCCCCAGCATTTT
TRBV5-6	TRBJ2-5	.	.	CASTQLPPGGRGQETQYF	TGTGCCAGCACACAATTACCCCCCGGGGGAAGGGGCCAAGAGACCCAGTACTTC
TRBV7-2	TRBJ2-7	.	TRBD1	CASIPPGGAYEQYF	TGTGCCAGCATCCCACCAGGGGGCGCGTACGAGCAGTACTTC
TRBV30	TRBJ1-4	.	TRBD1	CAWSGRTGAEKLFF	TGTGCCTGGAGCGGACGGACAGGGGCCGAAAAACTGTTTTTT
TRBV5-5	TRBJ1-1	.	.	CASSLVAQPNTEAFF	TGTGCCAGCAGCTTGGTGGCACAGCCGAACACTGAAGCTTTCTTT
TRBV5-4	TRBJ2-1	.	TRBD1	CASSRDSRLEQFF	TGTGCCAGCAGCCGGGACAGCAGGTTGGAGCAGTTCTTC
TRBV19	TRBJ1-5	.	TRBD1	CASSGQVNQPQHF	TGTGCCAGTAGTGGACAGGTAAATCAGCCCCAGCATTTT
TRBV4-3	TRBJ2-1	.	.	CASSHDRYYNEQFF	TGCGCCAGCAGCCACGACAGGTACTACAATGAGCAGTTCTTC
TRBV7-2	TRBJ1-2	many	TRBD1	CASSSETGQGGANYGYTF	TGTGCCAGCAGCTCCGAAACGGGACAGGGGGGAGCTAACTATGGCTACACCTTC
TRBV7-9	TRBJ1-1	.	.	CASSLGGGANTEAFF	TGTGCCAGCAGCTTAGGTGGAGGGGCGAACACTGAAGCTTTCTTT
TRBV28	TRBJ1-5	.	.	CASSFVQRNQPQHF	TGTGCCAGCAGTTTTGTACAACGCAATCAGCCCCAGCATTTT
TRBV18	TRBJ1-3	.	.	CASSPRTSSSGNTIYF	TGTGCCAGCTCACCACGGACATCGAGCTCTGGAAACACCATATATTTT
TRBV10-1	TRBJ1-1	.	.	CASSPPGGPEAFF	TGCGCCAGCAGTCCTCCGGGGGGCCCTGAAGCTTTCTTT
TRBV4-3	TRBJ2-1	.	.	CASSQEAKSPFAESSYNEQFF	TGCGCCAGCAGCCAAGAGGCGAAATCCCCCTTTGCGGAGAGCTCCTACAATGAGCAGTTCTTC
TRBV27	TRBJ2-6	once	.	CASTPSAGASGANVLTF	TGTGCCAGCACCCCTTCGGCGGGGGCGTCTGGGGCCAACGTCCTGACTTTC
TRBV27	TRBJ2-7	few	.	CASSRGSASYEQYF	TGTGCCAGCAGTAGGGGGTCGGCCTCCTACGAGCAGTACTTC
TRBV5-1	TRBJ2-5	.	TRBD2	CASSTSGKETQYF	TGCGCCAGTTCGACTAGCGGGAAGGAGACCCAGTACTTC
TRBV5-1	TRBJ1-3	.	.	CASSWAALRIGQLGNTIYF	TGCGCCAGCAGCTGGGCCGCATTGCGAATAGGACAGCTTGGAAACACCATATATTTT
TRBV10-1	TRBJ1-1	.	.	CASSFDSRNTEAFF	TGCGCCAGCAGCTTCGACAGCCGGAACACTGAAGCTTTCTTT
TRBV3-1/TRBV3-2	TRBJ1-2	.	.	CASSLGRTLYGYTF	TGTGCCAGCAGCCTGGGCAGGACTCTCTATGGCTACACCTTC
TRBV5-4	TRBJ2-7	.	.	CASSFSGTPYEQYF	TGTGCCAGCAGCTTCTCAGGGACTCCCTACGAGCAGTACTTC
TRBV6-6	TRBJ1-2	.	.	CASSYSTGSNYGYTF	TGTGCCAGCAGTTACTCCACAGGGTCCAACTATGGCTACACCTTC
TRBV18	TRBJ1-2	.	TRBD1	CASSPSGQGAYGYTF	TGTGCCAGCTCACCGTCCGGACAGGGCGCCTATGGCTACACCTTC
TRBV7-6	TRBJ2-1	.	.	CASSLGGVSEQFF	TGTGCCAGCAGCTTAGGTGGAGTCAGTGAGCAGTTCTTC
TRBV7-9	TRBJ2-1	.	TRBD2	CASSLVGGTYNEQFF	TGTGCCAGCAGCTTAGTGGGAGGGACTTACAATGAGCAGTTCTTC
TRBV7-2	TRBJ1-6	.	.	CASSFSTGNNSPLHF	TGTGCCAGCAGCTTTTCAACAGGGAATAATTCACCCCTCCACTTT
TRBV7-2	TRBJ2-3	.	TRBD2	CASSPIGGAGADTQYF	TGTGCCAGCAGCCCCATCGGGGGAGCGGGGGCAGATACGCAGTATTTT
TRBV6-2/TRBV6-3	TRBJ2-3	.	.	CASSYSQVTTDTQYF	TGTGCCAGCAGTTACAGCCAGGTGACCACAGATACGCAGTATTTT
TRBV6-1	TRBJ1-5	.	.	CASSEIQGQPQHF	TGTGCCAGCAGTGAGATACAGGGCCAGCCCCAGCATTTT
TRBV19	TRBJ1-2	.	.	CAGGSPNYGYTF	TGTGCCGGTGGCAGTCCGAACTATGGCTACACCTTC
TRBV27	TRBJ2-3	.	TRBD2	CASSWTSGRTQYF	TGTGCCAGCAGTTGGACTAGCGGGCGTACGCAGTATTTT
TRBV12-5	TRBJ1-1	few	.	CASGLVRGGNTEAFF	TGTGCTAGTGGTTTGGTAAGAGGGGGGAACACTGAAGCTTTCTTT
TRBV18	TRBJ2-5	.	.	CASSLALYATQETQYF	TGTGCCAGCTCACTTGCACTCTACGCAACCCAAGAGACCCAGTACTTC
TRBV19	TRBJ1-2	.	.	CASSDRTVYGYTF	TGTGCCAGTAGTGACCGGACAGTCTATGGCTACACCTTC
TRBV6-2/TRBV6-3	TRBJ1-5	few	TRBD1	CASSYLGTGNQPQHF	TGTGCCAGCAGTTACCTCGGGACAGGGAATCAGCCCCAGCATTTT
TRBV27	TRBJ1-2	.	TRBD1	CASSFRQGAGYTF	TGTGCCAGCAGTTTTCGACAGGGGGCCGGCTACACCTTC
TRBV3-1/TRBV3-2	TRBJ1-6	.	TRBD1	CASSHQGDNSPLHF	TGTGCCAGCAGCCACCAGGGGGATAATTCACCCCTCCACTTT
TRBV7-8	TRBJ2-7	.	TRBD1	CASSRGQGRGEQYF	TGTGCCAGCAGCCGAGGACAGGGAAGAGGCGAGCAGTACTTC
TRBV20-1	TRBJ2-3	.	.	CSASWTGVGDTQYF	TGCAGTGCTAGTTGGACGGGAGTAGGCGATACGCAGTATTTT
TRBV9	TRBJ2-7	.	.	CASSAPLRQDEQYF	TGTGCCAGCAGCGCCCCACTGAGACAGGACGAGCAGTACTTC
TRBV30	TRBJ2-5	.	TRBD1	CAWSVFGTVQETQYF	TGTGCCTGGAGTGTTTTTGGGACAGTCCAAGAGACCCAGTACTTC
TRBV5-1	TRBJ2-1	.	.	CASSVPGNYRYNEQFF	TGCGCCAGCAGCGTACCCGGGAACTACCGTTACAATGAGCAGTTCTTC
TRBV11-2	TRBJ2-3	once	.	CASLRGMGTDTQYF	TGTGCCAGCCTCAGGGGAATGGGGACAGATACGCAGTATTTT
TRBV2	TRBJ1-5	.	.	CASTTPSGQPQHF	TGTGCCAGCACGACGCCCTCAGGGCAGCCCCAGCATTTT